This section outlines one TCR beta chain sequence together with its context. In this sample, this clonotype turned up many times. Its specific antigen is unknown. No base qualities exist here, and no much larger clone lies one base off it. These data come from a study of HIV-infected patients and healthy controls (dated by TCRdb to 2013 to 2016). In terms of the full investigation: CD4 counts rose modestly but significantly in about 90% of the 16 patients after three months of therapy, yet stayed below normal ranges. CD8 counts showed no consistent shift during early therapy, whereas the CD4:CD8 ratio rose slightly. After a further year of therapy, viral load was undetectable in all patients, having already become undetectable in most of the 16 patients by the second bleed. Patients lacked overall T-cell lymphocytopenia, and total CDR3 counts per chain did not differ significantly from controls. Whether deep TCR repertoire sequencing of small blood samples from HIV patients could capture immune perturbation and reconstitution was tested in the study.

The paper as a whole reports these results and caveats: Most CMV-associated CDR3s became more frequent during therapy, although their change was not significant, whereas HIV-associated CDR3s showed a significant decrease in frequency. Using whole blood restricted sequencing depth and prevented separating the dynamics of distinct T-cell subpopulations. A major limit on how widely the findings apply, in the view of the authors, was that only sixteen HIV-infected individuals were processed. Eight alpha and eight beta V genes showed significantly different mean usage between HIV-infected patients and controls. Alpha-chain CDR3s from MAIT cells occurred at high frequency in healthy controls but were severely depleted in HIV+ repertoires. In size-matched repertoire data, the apparent post-therapy recovery of the Gini index in HIV-infected patients was not replicated. Compared with untreated HIV+ repertoires, healthy control repertoires had roughly threefold more distinct CDR3s and a higher Shannon diversity. The study did not determine donor HLA types. More CDR3s were shared between individuals among healthy controls than among HIV+ patients, as measured by Jaccard index and by the count of highly shared sequences. Rare events from HIV-infected data received too much weight under size-matching, and comparisons were complicated by unequal numbers of distinct sequences between patients and controls. The observed differences in diversity were not explained by the slight differences in age and sex profiles between the study cohorts. Pairing of alpha and beta chains was not determined in the samples. The therapy captured by the treated samples lasted only 2 to 4 months, arguably too short a period to observe immune reconstitution given low adult thymic output. HIV-infected repertoires had significantly higher mean Gini indices than controls, possibly reflecting oligoclonality.

In the germline V gene (reference sequence), CDR1 corresponds to LGHDT and CDR2 to YNNKEL. The germline V and J ends show losses of 1 base and 9 bases respectively, and no gene match explains 3 bases of the junction. Counted from cysteine to phenylalanine, this CDR3 has 15 amino acids. Just CDR3 DNA is preserved here, 45 bases in frame from base 1. The study collected follow-up blood from HIV-infected patients roughly three months, about 14 weeks, after antiretroviral therapy began. Whole blood was used without cell fractionation, so the repertoire reflected all unsorted peripheral T cells. For RNA extraction, an approximately 2.3 ml sample of peripheral blood was drawn into Tempus tubes. Treatment interruptions were among the grounds for excluding patients from enrollment, as were febrile or AIDS-related illness, tumors, hepatitis B or C coinfection, immunomodulatory therapy and recent vaccination. The TURBO-DNase kit was used to remove leftover genomic DNA, and GLOBINclear was used to deplete globin mRNA.

Using SuperScript III with primers targeting the alpha and beta constant regions, 500 to 550 ng of RNA was reverse transcribed. Alpha and beta chain libraries were generated separately via chain-specific third strand synthesis with multiplexing indices. The protocol used a single primer pair to amplify all rearrangements within a chain, which avoided primer bias, and attached molecular barcodes to each cDNA molecule. The SP2 sequencing primer site and a random hexamer were carried on a 5' RACE adapter, to which purified cDNA was joined by T4 RNA Ligase 1. Second strand synthesis was performed with Phusion polymerase and primed from the SP2 site, and slow temperature ramps were applied to favor optimal annealing. The 12-nucleotide barcode on each molecule comprised two random hexamer sequences, both introduced before amplification and concatenated. A brief initial PCR introduced P5 and P7 adapter elements together with a second index, and a roughly 23-cycle amplification PCR using P5s and P7 primers was subsequently performed. The libraries went through roughly 28 PCR cycles in total, were quantified on a Qubit, were sized on a Bioanalyzer, and were diluted to around 4 nM. The normalized libraries were sequenced on an Illumina MiSeq using 2 x 250 paired-end kits. Reverse transcription reactions underwent purification over MinElute columns, with elution into around 10 ul Tris-Cl. Adapter ligations ran for around 20 hours at 16 degrees C and were afterwards cleaned with AMPure XP beads at a 1:1 ratio. Per the original workflow: Demultiplexed FASTQ files were processed with a modified Decombinator that output V, J, insert and barcode information. Sequences that shared a barcode but differed from the dominant sequence were discarded as errors, and original cDNA molecules were estimated by counting barcodes clustered at Levenshtein distance 3. The R packages ineq, vegan, igraph and RCytoscape were used for downstream analyses, together with IMGT nomenclature and CDR3 definitions. V gene usage was calculated across distinct sequences, with every TCR tallied a single time to avoid skew from clonal expansion. Unique CDR3 amino acid sequences within a donor were connected in similarity networks whenever two sequences differed by a single Levenshtein edit. Published HIV-specific CDR3s (92 alpha, 600 to 850 beta) and CMV-specific CDR3s (roughly 14 alpha, around 250 beta) were compiled and searched for in the repertoires. Lower sequence numbers were not the cause of the decreased diversity in patients, as random subsampling to size-matched repertoires showed. TCRdb redid the processing of the public reads, applying fastp at Q25 and MiXCR, and retained in-frame beta chains. Every distinct CDR3 protein forms one entry, paired with its most common genes and DNA. The V and J calls were not made by the authors but by TCRdb's processing. This sample is represented by 5,700 or so distinct CDR3 sequences; around 8.1% of them were singletons. Jointly, the top ten make up around 27% of the sample.

The chain is encoded by TRBV3-1 joined to TRBJ2-1; 13 of the junction bases match TRBD2. The specimen comprised blood, sampled during antiretroviral therapy. The source is an adult with HIV infection. The nucleotide sequence reads TGTGCCAGCAGCCAAGGGACTAGCGGGAGCGGTGAGCAGTTCTTC. It codes for CASSQGTSGSGEQFF.